This T cell receptor beta chain originates from a study of Ad26.COV2.S vaccination and SARS-CoV-2 variants. Whole-study context: Donor was assigned to the Ad26.COV2.S arm of trial COV1001. Once, or twice with 56 days between doses, Ad26.COV2.S was given intramuscularly.

Points on this clone: Its cognate antigen is unknown.

Treatment described: 19 received Ad26.COV2.S at low or high dose, single or two shots; several received placebo; per-sample allocation not given. Sampling occurred on day 63 after the first vaccine or placebo injection. An 18-55-year-old adult in Boston served as donor. Sequencing was performed with immunoSEQ multiplex PCR; in TCRdb, only in-frame clones are kept and a portion is missing. Among about 280,000 clones listed, more than 75% were seen once. General study findings and limits: Reportedly, after vaccination the spike-specific CD8+ and CD4+ T cell responses displayed substantial breadth.

Per germline, CDR1 SGHRS and CDR2 YFSETQ. CDR3 size: 15 residues. V was pared by 4 bases and J by 5 bases, with 17 bases between. V is TRBV5-1 and J is TRBJ2-3; maybe TRBD2 (6 bases). Sequencing was performed on peripheral blood, taken in a trial of Ad26.COV2.S vaccine versus placebo. The clonotype was recovered from a person between 18 and 60 years old who received the Ad26.COV2.S COVID-19 vaccine or a placebo. The CDR3 bases are TGCGCCAGCAGCCCTCTTTGGGGAGCGGGAGATACGCAGTATTTT. As protein: CASSPLWGAGDTQYF. The whole variable domain, filled in from reference TRBV5-1 and TRBJ2-3, reads KAGVTQTPRYLIKTRGQQVTLSCSPISGHRSVSWYQQTPGQGLQFLFEYFSETQRNKGNFPGRFSGRQFSNSRSEMNVSTLELGDSALYLCASSPLWGAGDTQYFGPGTRLTVL.